This TCR beta chain was captured in a study of CD8 T cells in Susac syndrome. After extraction with the RNeasy kit, roughly 0.45 to 1 ug of the RNA was reverse transcribed using random hexamers. Multiplex immunoSEQ PCR targeted 54 Vbeta and 13 Jbeta TCR beta segments. TCRdb processed the immunoSEQ multiplex PCR reads anew with MiXCR; each CDR3 protein has one entry. The data hold about 120,000 distinct CDR3 sequences, with roughly 95% observed a single time. Germline V gives CDR1 LGHDT, CDR2 YNNKEL (reference sequence). The CDR3 is made up of 17 amino acids. V lost 8 bases, J lost 2 bases, and 22 bases lay in between. TCR beta sequencing covered blood CD8+ and CD4+ T cells. Patients having Susac syndrome satisfied recently defined diagnostic criteria for definite or probable disease.

The V call is TRBV3-1, the J call TRBJ2-1, with D possibly TRBD2 on 6 matching bases. The sequenced sample consisted of CD4+ T cells from PBMCs. This receptor was obtained from a human donor with Susac syndrome. CDR3 sequence (DNA): TGTGCCAGCCTACAGCCTGGGCTAGCGAGAACCTACAATGAGCAGTTCTTC. Its protein is CASLQPGLARTYNEQFF.